This T cell receptor beta chain derives from a study of blood T cell repertoires in COVID-19. This CDR3 region has 14 residues. With 3 bases removed from V and 0 bases from J, the gap between germline ends came to 6 bases. Germline CDR1 and CDR2: MDHEN and SYDVKM. Method: immunoSEQ multiplex PCR; TCRdb's copy keeps in-frame clones and lacks some. The table lists fewer than 450,000 clones, about 90% of them singletons. Grouping used clinical history reported by participants in a survey and questionnaire. This rearrangement joins TRBV28 to TRBJ1-3; D is unresolved. This TCR derives from a man aged 18-30 years who had recovered from COVID-19. Sequencing input: PBMCs or T cells enriched from blood (not recorded which). The CDR3 sequence: CASSFGSSGNTIYF. As DNA, the CDR3 is TGTGCCAGCAGTTTTGGGAGCTCTGGAAACACCATATATTTT.